The 9 T cell receptor beta chains given below trace back to one sample, sequenced in a study of Tregs in tolerant kidney transplant recipients. Sequenced by immunoSEQ multiplex PCR; TCRdb stores in-frame clones only, minus some. The table lists 50,000 to 75,000 clones, around 98% of them singletons. The sample here was Tregs from blood, taken before the transplant. These receptors all come from a human donor who received a combined kidney and bone marrow transplant.

V usage is TRBV7-9 and J usage is TRBJ2-2; D unresolved. This CDR3 spans 12 amino acids. Trimming left V 3 bases short and J 5 bases short, with 4 bases between. Looked up from germline, CDR1 is SEHNR and CDR2 is FQNEAQ (reference sequence). CDR3 in DNA: TGTGCCAGCAGCTTCCTAACCGGGGAGCTGTTTTTT. Protein sequence: CASSFLTGELFF. Complete variable domain (other parts from reference TRBV7-9 and TRBJ2-2): DTGVSQNPRHKITKRGQNVTFRCDPISEHNRLYWYRQTLGQGPEFLTYFQNEAQLEKSRLLSDRFSAERPKGSFSTLEIQRTEQGDSAMYLCASSFLTGELFFGEGSRLTVL.

V gene TRBV10-3 combines with J gene TRBJ1-2; D unclear. With 2 bases removed from V and 4 bases from J, the gap between germline ends came to 14 bases. Germline-derived CDR1 and CDR2 are ENHRY and SYGVKD. The CDR3 is 15 amino acids. CDR3 coding DNA: TGTGCCATCAGTGAGCTTGGGCTCCGGTCCTATGGCTACACCTTC. This sequence encodes CAISELGLRSYGYTF.

The rearrangement joins TRBV5-1 to TRBJ1-1, with 9 bases aligning to TRBD1. J lost 1 base, V lost 0 bases, and 7 bases had no gene match. Germline lookup yields CDR1 SGHRS and CDR2 YFSETQ. CDR3 length equals 17 residues. CDR3 nucleotides: TGCGCCAGCAGCTTGGCGACAGGGGGTCCAGAGAACACTGAAGCTTTCTTT. This encodes CASSLATGGPENTEAFF.

CDR3 DNA: TGTGCCAGCTCACCACGTCGACAGGGGGCTGGAGAGACCCAGTACTTC. It specifies CASSPRRQGAGETQYF. The chain carries TRBV18 and TRBJ2-5; 10 bases align to TRBD1. CDR1 is KGHSH, CDR2 LQKENI, per germline. The CDR3 has 16 residues. J lost 4 bases, V lost 1 base, and 6 bases had no gene match.

V gene TRBV5-1 combines with J gene TRBJ2-5, with 8 bases lining up with TRBD2. The CDR3 sequence is 15 residues long. V lost 4 bases to trimming and J lost 5 bases; unmatched junction nucleotides: 10. The germline CDR1 and CDR2 sequences are SGHRS and YFSETQ. CDR3 DNA: TGCGCCAGCAGCACGCGGGGAGCGGGAGAGGAGACCCAGTACTTC. Translating gives CASSTRGAGEETQYF.

The rearrangement links TRBV5-4 to TRBJ2-7; possibly TRBD1 for D (6 bases). Trimming took 2 bases from V and 2 from J, leaving 11 bases between them. Germline CDR1 SGHNT, CDR2 YYREEE (reference sequence). The CDR3 loop spans 14 amino acids. The CDR3 bases are TGTGCCAGCAGCTTCACAGGGAGCACCTACGAGCAGTACTTC. This translates into CASSFTGSTYEQYF.

The chain uses TRBV18 and TRBJ1-2; D uncertain. This CDR3 contains 13 residues. Germline V gives CDR1 KGHSH, CDR2 LQKENI. V lost 8 bases and J 4 bases, leaving 14 bases between the germline ends. The CDR3 DNA sequence: TGTGCCAGCCAAAAGGCGGATTTCTATGGCTACACCTTC. Amino acids: CASQKADFYGYTF.

This clone came up a few times. The gene calls are TRBV6-5 and TRBJ2-4, with a possible D match to TRBD1 (5 bases). V gave up 5 bases and J gave up 0 bases, with 11 bases separating them. CDR1 and CDR2 from the germline V gene are MNHEY and SVGAGI. The CDR3 has 15 amino acids. For the CDR3, the DNA is TGTGCCAGCAGTAGGGGAACGCTAGCCAAAAACATTCAGTACTTC. Protein sequence: CASSRGTLAKNIQYF.

This clone was counted a single time. The chain links TRBV28 to TRBJ2-7, with unresolved D. V lost 4 bases, J lost 4 bases, and 8 bases lay in between. Germline V CDR1 and CDR2: MDHEN, SYDVKM. The CDR3 is 12 residues long. The CDR3 bases are TGTGCCAGCAGTTATACAGTTTACGAGCAGTACTTC. Residues: CASSYTVYEQYF.